The entry that follows covers one TCR beta chain sequence. These data belong to a study of cytomegalovirus exposure and HLA in healthy donors. With 60 Vbeta and 13 Jbeta primers, the PCR was carried out. Measured with immunoSEQ multiplex PCR; TCRdb has only the in-frame clones, and not every one. The sample lists around 98,000 clones, more than 60% seen once, with roughly 8.4% in the top ten. V was trimmed by 2 bases and J by 3 bases, leaving 17 bases between them. The CDR3 runs 16 residues. The germline V gene encodes CDR1 SEHNR and CDR2 FQNEAQ (reference sequence). Sequencing was performed on PBMCs. This receptor was identified in a human donor in good health. The V call is TRBV7-9, the J call TRBJ2-7; D uncertain. CDR3 sequence: CASSLSSVSVDYEQYF. The CDR3 nucleotides are TGTGCCAGCAGCTTATCTTCTGTTTCGGTTGACTACGAGCAGTACTTC.